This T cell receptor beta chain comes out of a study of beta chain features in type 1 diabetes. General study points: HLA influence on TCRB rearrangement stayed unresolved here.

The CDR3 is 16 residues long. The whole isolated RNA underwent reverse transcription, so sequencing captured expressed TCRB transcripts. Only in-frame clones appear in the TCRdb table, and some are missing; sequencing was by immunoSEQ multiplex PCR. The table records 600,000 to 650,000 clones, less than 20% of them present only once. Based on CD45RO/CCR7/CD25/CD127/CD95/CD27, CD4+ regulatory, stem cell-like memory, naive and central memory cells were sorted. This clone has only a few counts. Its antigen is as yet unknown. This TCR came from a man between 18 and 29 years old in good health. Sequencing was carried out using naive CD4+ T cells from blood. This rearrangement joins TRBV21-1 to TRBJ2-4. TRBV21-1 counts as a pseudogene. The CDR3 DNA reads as TGTGCCAGCAGTCGAATTACCGGGACAGCCAAAAACATTCAGTACTTC. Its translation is CASSRITGTAKNIQYF.